This TCR beta chain was recorded in a study of beta chain features in type 1 diabetes. Findings of the study overall: It was not settled here whether HLA type affects TCRB rearrangement.

This clone was seen more than once but under ten times. Its antigen is not identified. The CDR3 runs to 16 residues. Germline V gene lookup returns CDR1 SGHAT and CDR2 FQDESV (reference sequence). Trimming removed 5 bases from V and 7 bases from J; junction bases left unmatched: 11. Expressed TCRB transcripts were sequenced because the isolated RNA had all been reverse transcribed beforehand. This table comes from immunoSEQ multiplex PCR, and its TCRdb copy is limited to in-frame clones, with some not included. Altogether some 330,000 clones are present, more than 9.5% being singletons, with the ten largest covering under 0.02%.

The sequenced sample was naive CD4+ T cells from blood. The TCR comes from a woman aged 30 to 39 in good health. This rearrangement joins TRBV11-1 to TRBJ2-7, with 13 bases matching TRBD2. In nucleotides, the CDR3 is TGTGCCAGCAGCCTACCGGGACTAGCGGGAAATGTTGAGCAGTACTTC. Its protein product is CASSLPGLAGNVEQYF.